These T cell receptor beta chains were read from a single sample in a study of cytomegalovirus exposure and HLA in healthy donors. Libraries were prepared by immunoSEQ multiplex PCR; TCRdb keeps only in-frame clonotypes and omits some of them. Here the sample spans about 130,000 clones, 70% to 85% being singletons. The sample taken for sequencing was PBMCs. The source of these receptors is a female donor in good health and CMV-seronegative. The CDR3 runs from the conserved cysteine through the conserved F or W. The D gene is left open where the match is weak. Rows may omit the clone size; those that give it use once, few, many or a size class.

clone size,V gene,D gene,J gene,CDR3 DNA,CDR3 protein
few,TRBV10-3,TRBD2,TRBJ2-3,TGTGCCATCAGTGATGGATTAGCGGGAGGGCCGGTTAGCACAGATACGCAGTATTTT,CAISDGLAGGPVSTDTQYF
-,TRBV6-5,TRBD1,TRBJ1-5,TGTGCCAGCAGTCGATGGACAGGGGCAGGGCAGCCCCAGCATTTT,CASSRWTGAGQPQHF
-,TRBV7-5,-,TRBJ2-5,TGTGTCAGAAGCTTAGCCCGACTAGCGGGAGGGCGAGAGACCCAGTACTTC,CVRSLARLAGGRETQYF
-,TRBV27,-,TRBJ1-2,TGTGCCAGCAGTTTATGGGGCAGGGATGGCTACACCTTC,CASSLWGRDGYTF
-,TRBV5-4,TRBD2,TRBJ2-3,TGTGCCAGCAGCCCTTATATTCAGCGGGAGTCAGATACGCAGTATTTT,CASSPYIQRESDTQYF
-,TRBV18,-,TRBJ1-3,TGTGCCAGCTCACCAGCAGGGTCGTCGAGAGGAAACACCATATATTTT,CASSPAGSSRGNTIYF
-,TRBV18,-,TRBJ1-4,TGTGCCAGCTCACCCCCAGGGGTAGGAAATGAAAAACTGTTTTTT,CASSPPGVGNEKLFF
-,TRBV4-1,-,TRBJ2-3,TGCGCCAGCAGCCAAGCCCCTCCTGGCCTTGGGGACACTTTCGATACGCAGTATTTT,CASSQAPPGLGDTFDTQYF
-,TRBV6-1,-,TRBJ2-2,TGTGCCAGCAGTGAATATACCGGGGAGCTGTTTTTT,CASSEYTGELFF
-,TRBV6-1,-,TRBJ1-5,TGTGCCAGCAGTGAAGCGCTGTTAGGTAGGCGGGCAGGGGTTGTCCAGCCCCAGCATTTT,CASSEALLGRRAGVVQPQHF
-,TRBV7-9,-,TRBJ1-2,TGTGCCAGCAGCTTATCGGTCTATGGCTACACCTTC,CASSLSVYGYTF
-,TRBV7-3,-,TRBJ1-1,TGTGCCAGCAGCCCGGGACACAAGAACACTGAAGCTTTCTTT,CASSPGHKNTEAFF
few,TRBV29-1,-,TRBJ1-5,TGCAGCGTTGGGGAGCGGCAGCCCCAGCATTTT,CSVGERQPQHF
-,TRBV5-1,TRBD1,TRBJ2-7,TGCGCCAGCAGCCAGAGATACAGGGGCTCCTACGAGCAGTACTTC,CASSQRYRGSYEQYF
-,TRBV28,-,TRBJ2-1,TGTGCCAGCAGGGGATTTAGCGGTGGGGCGTACAATGAGCAGTTCTTC,CASRGFSGGAYNEQFF
-,TRBV29-1,-,TRBJ2-1,TGCAGCGTTGTTGGGCCTAGCGAGAATGAGCAGTTCTTC,CSVVGPSENEQFF
-,TRBV19,-,TRBJ2-7,TGTGCCAGTAGTATGAGTCTCCCCTCCTACGAGCAGTACTTC,CASSMSLPSYEQYF
-,TRBV28,-,TRBJ2-7,TGTGCCATCACCCCCAGTACCCGCACCTACGAGCAGTACTTC,CAITPSTRTYEQYF
few,TRBV7-9,TRBD1,TRBJ1-2,TGTGCCAGCAGCCCGGGGACAGGGGACTATGGCTACACCTTC,CASSPGTGDYGYTF
once,TRBV28,-,TRBJ2-7,TGTGCCAGCAGTTACGGGACTTCTATCCTTTACGAGCAGTACTTC,CASSYGTSILYEQYF
-,TRBV5-1,-,TRBJ2-1,TGCGCCAGCAGAGTCGGCTCCTACAATGAGCAGTTCTTC,CASRVGSYNEQFF
-,TRBV6-5,TRBD2,TRBJ2-7,TGTGCCAGCAGTACCCGGGAGGGGGCCTACGAGCAGTACTTC,CASSTREGAYEQYF
few,TRBV5-7,-,TRBJ1-1,TGTGCCAGCAGCGCGGGAGGCCCTGAAGCTTTCTTT,CASSAGGPEAFF
medium-sized,TRBV4-3,TRBD1,TRBJ2-7,TGCGCCAGCAGCCAAGATGAGGGGACAGGGGGCAGGGAGCAGTACTTC,CASSQDEGTGGREQYF
-,TRBV7-9,TRBD1,TRBJ2-6,TGTGCCAGCAGCCCGGACAGGGGGCAAACTGGGGCCAACGTCCTGACTTTC,CASSPDRGQTGANVLTF
few,TRBV29-1,TRBD1,TRBJ1-2,TGCAGCGTTGGTATAGGGACAGGGGACGCCCGGGACTATGGCTACACCTTC,CSVGIGTGDARDYGYTF
-,TRBV6-5,TRBD2,TRBJ2-7,TGTGCCAGCAGTTACTCGGCCCCAGGACTAGTAAGTGAGCAGTACTTC,CASSYSAPGLVSEQYF
-,TRBV28,TRBD1,TRBJ2-1,TGTGCCAGCAGTAGAGGGGGGACAGGACTTCCTTGGGAGCAGTTCTTC,CASSRGGTGLPWEQFF
-,TRBV15,-,TRBJ2-7,TGTGCCACCAGCCCACCCCTAGGGGCCCCCAGCTACGAGCAGTACTTC,CATSPPLGAPSYEQYF
few,TRBV2,TRBD1,TRBJ2-7,TGTGCCAGCAGTGTCGACAGGGCGCTCTACGAGCAGTACTTC,CASSVDRALYEQYF
-,TRBV6-1,TRBD1,TRBJ1-2,TGTGCCAGCAGTGACCCCGGGACAGGGGTGGCCTTC,CASSDPGTGVAF
-,TRBV5-1,TRBD1,TRBJ1-1,TGCGCCAGCAGCTTAGTAGGGACAGCTTGGGCTTTCTTT,CASSLVGTAWAFF
-,TRBV15,-,TRBJ1-2,TGTGCCACCAGCAGAGATGCGAGATTTTCGCGCGGCTACACCTTC,CATSRDARFSRGYTF
-,TRBV10-1,-,TRBJ2-5,TGCGCCAGCAGTGACGCGGGCAGCCAAGAGACCCAGTACTTC,CASSDAGSQETQYF
-,TRBV7-2,-,TRBJ2-7,TGTGCCAGCAGCTTAGACGCATTTATCTCCTACGAGCAGTACTTC,CASSLDAFISYEQYF
-,TRBV18,-,TRBJ2-3,TGTGCCAGCTCACCCAGAGGCGCGGAAGATACGCAGTATTTT,CASSPRGAEDTQYF
-,TRBV28,-,TRBJ1-2,TGTGCCAGCAGTTTACGGACTGGAGGGGGCTACACCTTC,CASSLRTGGGYTF
-,TRBV6-4,TRBD2,TRBJ2-1,TGTGCCAGCAGTGGTCTAGCGGGAGGCAATGAGCAGTTCTTC,CASSGLAGGNEQFF
once,TRBV5-4,-,TRBJ2-1,TGTGCCAGCAGCATCCGGGACTTAAACAATGAGCAGTTCTTC,CASSIRDLNNEQFF
-,TRBV6-5,TRBD1,TRBJ2-5,TGTGCCAGCGGATCATACAGGGGCGGCCAAGAGACCCAGTACTTC,CASGSYRGGQETQYF
-,TRBV11-2,-,TRBJ2-5,TGTGCCAGCAGCTCCACTTTGACCCAGTACTTC,CASSSTLTQYF
-,TRBV13,-,TRBJ2-7,TGTGCCAGCAGCTCCTCGAGCCACGAGCAGTACTTC,CASSSSSHEQYF
few,TRBV19,-,TRBJ2-6,TGTGCCAGTAGTATAGGTCGGCGGGTCCTCCAGAGCTCTGGGGCCAACGTCCTGACTTTC,CASSIGRRVLQSSGANVLTF
-,TRBV6-1,-,TRBJ2-2,TGTGCCAGCAGTGACGGGGGTTATGGCGGGGAGCTGTTTTTT,CASSDGGYGGELFF
-,TRBV7-7,TRBD1,TRBJ2-7,TGTGCTAGCAGCCCGGGACAGGGGGGACGATACGAGCAGTACTTC,CASSPGQGGRYEQYF
-,TRBV15,TRBD2,TRBJ2-7,TGTGCCACCAGCCTCCCCGGGGGAGCGGGAGGGTACGAGCAGTACTTC,CATSLPGGAGGYEQYF
few,TRBV29-1,TRBD1,TRBJ2-7,TGCAGCGTCGCGGGACAGGGGGCCCACGAGCAGTACTTC,CSVAGQGAHEQYF
-,TRBV5-1,TRBD2,TRBJ2-1,TGCGCCAGCAGCTTGTCACTAGCGGGAGGGGGTGAGCAGTTCTTC,CASSLSLAGGGEQFF
-,TRBV7-6,TRBD2,TRBJ2-2,TGTGCCAGCAGCCACACTAGCGGGAGAACCACCGGGGAGCTGTTTTTT,CASSHTSGRTTGELFF
-,TRBV4-1,-,TRBJ2-4,TGCGCCAGCAGCCAATTAGGCAGGGATGGCAAAAACATTCAGTACTTC,CASSQLGRDGKNIQYF
-,TRBV6-6,-,TRBJ2-7,TGTGCCAGCAGTTACCCGCAAGCGGACCACTACGAGCAGTACTTC,CASSYPQADHYEQYF
-,TRBV7-2,-,TRBJ1-1,TGTGCCAGCAGCTTTGAGGCTACTGAAGCTTTCTTT,CASSFEATEAFF
-,TRBV4-2,-,TRBJ2-7,TGTGCCAGCAGCCAAGGTAGAAGCTACGAGCAGTACTTC,CASSQGRSYEQYF
-,TRBV5-6,TRBD2,TRBJ2-7,TGTGCCAGCATCACCGGGACTAGCGGTCCCCGGGAGCAGTACTTC,CASITGTSGPREQYF
-,TRBV30,TRBD2,TRBJ2-7,TGTGCCTGGAATGTACGTCCCGAGCGGGGCGCCTACGAGCAGTACTTC,CAWNVRPERGAYEQYF